This T cell receptor (beta chain) was recorded in a study of T-cell reconstitution after alpha-beta-depleted transplantation in children. During its preparation, the TCRbeta library received unique molecular identifiers. TCRdb independently ran MiXCR on the PCR reads; one entry per CDR3 protein. The repertoire has roughly 400,000 distinct CDR3 sequences, over 20% of them found once; the top ten carry about 3.8%. The CDR3 extends over 14 amino acids. V gave up 5 bases and J gave up 3 bases, with 13 bases separating them. This clonotype showed up just a few times. V gene TRBV12-3 or TRBV12-4 combines with J gene TRBJ1-2; D gene uncertain. The receptor was isolated from a human donor who donated a stem cell graft to a child with acute myeloid leukemia. The sequenced sample was PBMCs from the stem cell graft donor, obtained from the stem cell graft. The CDR3 coding sequence is TGTGCCAGCAGTACCTACACCGGCCACTATGGCTACACCTTC. Its protein is CASSTYTGHYGYTF.